Listed below are T cell receptor beta chains from one sample, sequenced in a study of regulatory T cells in long-lasting Graves disease. TCRdb called the multiplex PCR reads again in MiXCR, with one record for every CDR3 protein. The table has about 440,000 distinct CDR3 sequences, about 16% seen once. The data were also submitted as part of a second study, on T cells in Graves' hyperthyroidism and ophthalmopathy.

The material was peripheral blood mononuclear cells (PBMCs), obtained at new diagnosis, from a patient treated with antithyroid drugs. The source of these receptors is a woman aged 25 to 39 with Graves disease. Both conserved end residues are trimmed from each CDR3.

v_call	j_call	cdr3_aa
TRBV28	TRBJ1-5	ASSFLGSNQPQH
TRBV4-1	TRBJ1-3	ASSYFSGNTIY
TRBV27	TRBJ2-7	ASSVLAGAYEQY
TRBV19	TRBJ2-2	ASRLPGRTGELF
TRBV24-1	TRBJ2-5	ATSVSGGQETQY
TRBV9	TRBJ2-1	ASSVASGSSGSSYNEQF
TRBV7-8	TRBJ2-1	ASSPLGRSSYNEQF
TRBV15	TRBJ2-7	ATSVLGRGFYEQY
TRBV28	TRBJ2-7	ASSLGPSGLIDEQY
TRBV6-1	TRBJ2-2	ASSGLAGDTGELF
TRBV7-3	TRBJ2-3	ASSLTGSDTQY
TRBV11-2	TRBJ1-3	ASSLAVAGNTIY
TRBV24-1	TRBJ2-7	ATSDPSAVTRQY
TRBV30	TRBJ1-2	AWRPLDRVYGYT